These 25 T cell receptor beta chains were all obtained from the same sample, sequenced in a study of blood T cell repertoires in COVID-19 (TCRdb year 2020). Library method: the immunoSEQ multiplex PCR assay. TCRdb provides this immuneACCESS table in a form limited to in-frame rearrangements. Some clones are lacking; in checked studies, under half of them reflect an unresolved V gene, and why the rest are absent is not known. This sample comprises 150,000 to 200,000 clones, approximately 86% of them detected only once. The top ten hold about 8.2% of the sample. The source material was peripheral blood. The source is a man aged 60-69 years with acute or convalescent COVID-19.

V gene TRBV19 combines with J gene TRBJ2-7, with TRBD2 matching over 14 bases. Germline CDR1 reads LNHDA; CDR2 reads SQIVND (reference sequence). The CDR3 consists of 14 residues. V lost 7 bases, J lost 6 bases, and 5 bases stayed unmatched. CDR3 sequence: CASNTGTSGSEQYF. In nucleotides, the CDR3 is TGTGCCAGTAACACCGGGACTAGCGGGAGCGAGCAGTACTTC. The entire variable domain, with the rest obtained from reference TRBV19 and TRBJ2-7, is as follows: DGGITQSPKYLFRKEGQNVTLSCEQNLNHDAMYWYRQDPGQGLRLIYYSQIVNDFQKGDIAEGYSVSREKKESFPLTVTSAQKNPTAFYLCASNTGTSGSEQYFGPGTRLTVT.

CDR3 loop: CASSSHHMASGSHNEQFF. The CDR3 region has the DNA TGTGCCAGCAGTTCCCACCATATGGCTAGCGGGTCCCACAATGAGCAGTTCTTC. The chain uses TRBV28 and TRBJ2-1; 8 positions agree with TRBD2. Trimming cost V 4 bases and J 5 bases; bases outside gene matches: 16. Germline V gives CDR1 MDHEN, CDR2 SYDVKM. The CDR3 totals 18 residues.

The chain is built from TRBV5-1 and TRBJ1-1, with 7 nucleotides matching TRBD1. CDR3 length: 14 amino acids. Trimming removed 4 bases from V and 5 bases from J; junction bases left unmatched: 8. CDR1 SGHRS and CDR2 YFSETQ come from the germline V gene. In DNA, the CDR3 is TGCGCCAGCAGCGCCACAACAGGGGAGACTGAAGCTTTCTTT. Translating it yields CASSATTGETEAFF.

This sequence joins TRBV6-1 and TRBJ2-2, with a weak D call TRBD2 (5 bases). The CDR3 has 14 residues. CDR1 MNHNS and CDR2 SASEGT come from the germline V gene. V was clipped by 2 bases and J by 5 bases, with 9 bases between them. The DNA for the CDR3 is TGTGCCAGCAGTGAAAGTAGACTAACCGGGGAGCTGTTTTTT. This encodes CASSESRLTGELFF.

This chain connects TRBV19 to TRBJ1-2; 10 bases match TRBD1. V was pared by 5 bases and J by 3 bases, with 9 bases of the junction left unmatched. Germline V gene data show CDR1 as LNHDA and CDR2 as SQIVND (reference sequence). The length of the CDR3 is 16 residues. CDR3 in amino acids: CASSFGTGEPYYGYTF. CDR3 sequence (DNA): TGTGCCAGTAGTTTTGGGACAGGGGAGCCCTACTATGGCTACACCTTC.

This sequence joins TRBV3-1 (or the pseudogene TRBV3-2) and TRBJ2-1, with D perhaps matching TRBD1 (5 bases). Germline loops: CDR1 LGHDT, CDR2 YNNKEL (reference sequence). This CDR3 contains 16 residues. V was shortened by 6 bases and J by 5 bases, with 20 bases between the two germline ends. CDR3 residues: CASSFTRTGPHNEQFF. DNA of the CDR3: TGTGCCAGCAGTTTCACTCGAACAGGTCCCCACAATGAGCAGTTCTTC.

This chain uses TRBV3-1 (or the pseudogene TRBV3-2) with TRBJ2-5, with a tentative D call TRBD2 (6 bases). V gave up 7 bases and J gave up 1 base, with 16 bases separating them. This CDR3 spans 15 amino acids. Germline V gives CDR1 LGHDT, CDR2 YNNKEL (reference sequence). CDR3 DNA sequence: TGTGCCAGCAACCTCTGGAGGGAGACCCAAGAGACCCAGTACTTC. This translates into CASNLWRETQETQYF.

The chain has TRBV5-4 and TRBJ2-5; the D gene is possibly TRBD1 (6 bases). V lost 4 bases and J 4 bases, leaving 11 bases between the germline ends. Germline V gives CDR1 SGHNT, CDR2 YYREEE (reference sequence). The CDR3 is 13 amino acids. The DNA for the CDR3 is TGTGCCAGCAGCCCAGGGGTAATAGAGACCCAGTACTTC. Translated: CASSPGVIETQYF.

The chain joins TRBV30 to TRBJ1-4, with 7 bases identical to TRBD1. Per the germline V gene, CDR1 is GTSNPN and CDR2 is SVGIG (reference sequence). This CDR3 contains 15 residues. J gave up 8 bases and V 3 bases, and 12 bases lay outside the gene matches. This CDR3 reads CAWSRWGTVGEKLFF. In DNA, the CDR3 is TGTGCCTGGAGCCGTTGGGGGACAGTAGGGGAAAAACTGTTTTTT.

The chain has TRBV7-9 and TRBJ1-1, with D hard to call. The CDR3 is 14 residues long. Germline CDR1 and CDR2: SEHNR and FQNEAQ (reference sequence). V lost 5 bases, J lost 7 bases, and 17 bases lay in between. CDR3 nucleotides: TGTGCCAGCAGCCAAGCGCCGGCAGTCATTGAAGCTTTCTTT. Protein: CASSQAPAVIEAFF.

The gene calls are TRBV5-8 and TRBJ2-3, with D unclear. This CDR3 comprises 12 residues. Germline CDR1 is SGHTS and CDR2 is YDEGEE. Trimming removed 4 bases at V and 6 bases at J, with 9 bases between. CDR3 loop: CASSPRPDTQYF. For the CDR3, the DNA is TGTGCCAGCAGCCCTAGACCGGATACGCAGTATTTT.

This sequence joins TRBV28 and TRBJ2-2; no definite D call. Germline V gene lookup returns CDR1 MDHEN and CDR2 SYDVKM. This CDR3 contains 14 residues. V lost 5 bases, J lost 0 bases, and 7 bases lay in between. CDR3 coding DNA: TGTGCCAGCAGTCCGTTTGCGAACACCGGGGAGCTGTTTTTT. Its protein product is CASSPFANTGELFF.

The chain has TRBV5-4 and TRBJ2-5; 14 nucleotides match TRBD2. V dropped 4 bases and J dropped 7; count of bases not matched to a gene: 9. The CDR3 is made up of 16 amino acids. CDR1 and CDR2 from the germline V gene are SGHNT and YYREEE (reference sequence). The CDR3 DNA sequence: TGTGCCAGCAGCAATCGACTAGCGGGAGGGTATGGGACCCAGTACTTC. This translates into CASSNRLAGGYGTQYF.

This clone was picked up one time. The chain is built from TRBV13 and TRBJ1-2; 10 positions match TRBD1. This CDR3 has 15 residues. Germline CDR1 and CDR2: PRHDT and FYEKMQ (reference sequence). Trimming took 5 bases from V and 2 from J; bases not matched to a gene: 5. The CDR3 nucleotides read TGTGCCAGCAGCCCCCGGGACAGGGGAAACTATGGCTACACCTTC. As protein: CASSPRDRGNYGYTF.

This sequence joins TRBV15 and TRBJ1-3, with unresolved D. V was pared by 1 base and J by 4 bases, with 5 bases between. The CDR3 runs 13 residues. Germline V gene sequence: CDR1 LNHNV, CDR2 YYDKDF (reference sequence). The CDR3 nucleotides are TGTGCCACCAGCAGAGCTCCGGGAAACACCATATATTTT. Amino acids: CATSRAPGNTIYF. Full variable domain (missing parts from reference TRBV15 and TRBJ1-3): DAMVIQNPRYQVTQFGKPVTLSCSQTLNHNVMYWYQQKSSQAPKLLFHYYDKDFNNEADTPDNFQSRRPNTSFCFLDIRSPGLGDTAMYLCATSRAPGNTIYFGEGSWLTVV.

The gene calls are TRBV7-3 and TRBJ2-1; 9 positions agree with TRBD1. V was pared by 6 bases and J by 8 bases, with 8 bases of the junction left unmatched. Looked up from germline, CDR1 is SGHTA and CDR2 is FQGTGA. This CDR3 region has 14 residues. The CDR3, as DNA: TGTGCCAGCAGTTCTGGACAGGGGTTGGATGAGCAGTTCTTC. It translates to CASSSGQGLDEQFF.

The CDR3: CASSQLTTPRGTGELFF. CDR3 nucleotides: TGCGCCAGCAGCCAACTGACAACCCCCAGGGGCACCGGGGAGCTGTTTTTT. The chain couples TRBV4-1 to TRBJ2-2; a weak D match, TRBD1 (6 bases). CDR1 and CDR2 (germline): MGHRA, YSYEKL. The V end was cut by 2 bases, the J end by 4 bases, with 17 bases between. The CDR3 runs 17 residues.

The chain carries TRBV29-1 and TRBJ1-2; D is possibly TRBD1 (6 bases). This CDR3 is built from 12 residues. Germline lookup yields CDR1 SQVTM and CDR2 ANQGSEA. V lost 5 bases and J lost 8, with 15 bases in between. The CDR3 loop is CSVLQGLWGYTF. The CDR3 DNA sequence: TGCAGCGTTTTACAGGGCCTCTGGGGCTACACCTTC.

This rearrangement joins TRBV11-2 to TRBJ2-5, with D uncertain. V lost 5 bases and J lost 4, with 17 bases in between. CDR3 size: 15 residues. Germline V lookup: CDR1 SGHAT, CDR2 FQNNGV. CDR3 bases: TGTGCCAGCAGCGACCGACCCCCCCCGGGAGAGACCCAGTACTTC. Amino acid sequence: CASSDRPPPGETQYF.

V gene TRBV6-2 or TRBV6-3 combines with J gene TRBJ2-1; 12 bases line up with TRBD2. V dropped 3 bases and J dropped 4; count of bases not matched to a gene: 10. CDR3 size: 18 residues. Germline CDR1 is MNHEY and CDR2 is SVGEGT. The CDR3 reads CASSYPRLAGVVYNEQFF. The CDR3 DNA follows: TGTGCCAGCAGTTATCCCCGACTAGCGGGAGTGGTGTACAATGAGCAGTTCTTC.

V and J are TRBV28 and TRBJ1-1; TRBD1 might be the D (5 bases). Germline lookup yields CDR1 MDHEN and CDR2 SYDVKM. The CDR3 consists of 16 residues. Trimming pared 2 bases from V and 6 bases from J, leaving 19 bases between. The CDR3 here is CASSLKGSGAGSEAFF. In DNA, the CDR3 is TGTGCCAGCAGTTTAAAGGGGTCGGGAGCGGGGTCTGAAGCTTTCTTT.

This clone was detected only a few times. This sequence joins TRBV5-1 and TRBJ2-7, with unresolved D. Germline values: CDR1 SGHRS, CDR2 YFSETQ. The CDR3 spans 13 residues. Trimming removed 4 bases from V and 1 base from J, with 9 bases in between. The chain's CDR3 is CASSPGSSYEQYF. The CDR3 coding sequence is TGCGCCAGCAGCCCCGGGTCTTCCTACGAGCAGTACTTC.

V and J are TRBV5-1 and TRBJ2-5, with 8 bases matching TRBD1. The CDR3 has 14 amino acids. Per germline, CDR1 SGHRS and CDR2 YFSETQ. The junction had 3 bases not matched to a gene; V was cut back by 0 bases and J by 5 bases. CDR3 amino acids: CASSLGTGKETQYF. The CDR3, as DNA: TGCGCCAGCAGCTTGGGGACAGGGAAGGAGACCCAGTACTTC.

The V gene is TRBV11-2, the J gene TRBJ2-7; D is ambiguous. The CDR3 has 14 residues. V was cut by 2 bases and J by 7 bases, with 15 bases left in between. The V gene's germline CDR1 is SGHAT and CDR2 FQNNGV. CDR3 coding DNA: TGTGCCAGCAGCTTAACCCGGTCCCTTGGTGAGCAGTACTTC. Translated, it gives CASSLTRSLGEQYF.

The CDR3 DNA follows: TGCCACGAGGGGGACTACGAGCAGTACTTC. Translating gives CHEGDYEQYF. V and J are TRBV23-1 and TRBJ2-7; D may be TRBD1 (6 bases). TRBV23-1 has ORF status, its function being uncertain. The CDR3 has 10 residues.